The rows below give T cell receptor beta chains drawn from one sample of a study of Ad26.COV2.S vaccination and SARS-CoV-2 variants. The table came from immunoSEQ multiplex PCR; TCRdb's copy has only in-frame clones and leaves some out. Of about 440,000 clones listed, 90% are singletons. Sequenced material: peripheral blood, taken in a trial of Ad26.COV2.S vaccine versus placebo. These receptors were taken from a person between 18 and 60 years old who received the Ad26.COV2.S COVID-19 vaccine or a placebo. Each CDR3 is given without its conserved first and last residue. Fields, in order: V gene, D gene, CDR3 protein. D genes are given only for firm matches.

TRBV5-4,.,ASSLINRRDSVGDTQY
TRBV6-2/TRBV6-3,.,ASSYLVGRNKETQY
TRBV5-6,TRBD1,ASSLTGVYEQY
TRBV4-1,.,ASSLDRTYEQY
TRBV3-1/TRBV3-2,TRBD2,ASSQVASGRSLAKNIQY
TRBV27,.,ASSLNWGTGELF
TRBV10-3,.,AINPGTVSAGELF
TRBV6-5,.,ASSKQVNSYEQY
TRBV18,TRBD2,ASSPGLAGGFTDTQY
TRBV4-1,.,ASSQVRDSRESNSPLH
TRBV11-3,TRBD2,ASSLSPLAGGLTYNEQF
TRBV6-5,.,ASRGTSTDTQY
TRBV5-5,.,ASSFLGGLTSSYNEQF
TRBV5-1,TRBD2,ASSLLAGGKYEQY
TRBV29-1,TRBD1,SVEAIQGAGEQF
TRBV5-6,.,ASSLGGATWGGEETQY
TRBV5-4,.,ASWRGTNTGELF
TRBV18,.,ASSLKQGHTEAF
TRBV6-5,TRBD1,ASSRGQGYNEQF
TRBV7-9,TRBD1,ASSSDRGPQPQH
TRBV11-3,TRBD2,ASSPGGAGGGEQY
TRBV2,TRBD1,ASRGRTQGVGSPLH